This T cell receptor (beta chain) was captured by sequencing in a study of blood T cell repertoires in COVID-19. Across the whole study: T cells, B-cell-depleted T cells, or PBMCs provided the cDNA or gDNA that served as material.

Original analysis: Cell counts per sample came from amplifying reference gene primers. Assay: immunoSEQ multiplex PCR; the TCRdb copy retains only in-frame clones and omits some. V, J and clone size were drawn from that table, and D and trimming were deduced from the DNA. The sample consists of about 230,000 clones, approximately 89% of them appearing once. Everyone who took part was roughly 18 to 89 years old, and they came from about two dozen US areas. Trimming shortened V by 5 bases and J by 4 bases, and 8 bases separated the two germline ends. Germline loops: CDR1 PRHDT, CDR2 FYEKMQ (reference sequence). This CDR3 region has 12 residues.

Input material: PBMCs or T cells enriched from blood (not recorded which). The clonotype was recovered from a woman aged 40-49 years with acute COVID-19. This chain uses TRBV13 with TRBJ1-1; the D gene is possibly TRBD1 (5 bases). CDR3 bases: TGTGCCAGCAGCCAGGGTTCCACTGAAGCTTTCTTT. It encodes CASSQGSTEAFF.